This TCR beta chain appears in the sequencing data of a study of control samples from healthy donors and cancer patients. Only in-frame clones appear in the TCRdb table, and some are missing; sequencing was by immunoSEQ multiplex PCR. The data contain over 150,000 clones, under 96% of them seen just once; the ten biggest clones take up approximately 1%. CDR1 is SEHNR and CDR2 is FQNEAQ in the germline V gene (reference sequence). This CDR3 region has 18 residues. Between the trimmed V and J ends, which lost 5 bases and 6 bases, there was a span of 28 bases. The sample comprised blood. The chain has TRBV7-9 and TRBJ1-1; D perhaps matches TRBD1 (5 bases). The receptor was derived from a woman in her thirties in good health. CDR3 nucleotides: TGTGCCAGCAGCCGCGGAAATTCAGCGGGGACTAGGGCGGCTGAAGCTTTCTTT. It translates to CASSRGNSAGTRAAEAFF.